Listed below are T cell receptor beta chains from one sample, sequenced in a study of T cell changes during pregnancy in multiple sclerosis. Only in-frame clones appear in the TCRdb table, and some are missing; sequencing was by immunoSEQ multiplex PCR. The sample holds about 92,000 clones, about 94% seen once. Here the sequenced sample was peripheral blood, taken in the third trimester of pregnancy. These receptors all stem from a female donor with multiple sclerosis, enrolled in a pregnancy study. Each CDR3 is given with its conserved first and last residue. A D gene is named only where the DNA matches it firmly. Expanded clones get a size class; other rows say once, few or many, or leave the size out.

J: TRBJ1-2; D: NA; size: NA; V: TRBV5-4; CDR3: CASSSTGSYGYTF; DNA: TGTGCCAGCAGCAGTACCGGGAGCTATGGCTACACCTTC
J: TRBJ2-7; D: TRBD2; size: NA; V: TRBV4-1; CDR3: CASSQARGGPIYEQYF; DNA: TGCGCCAGCAGCCAGGCTAGGGGAGGGCCGATCTACGAGCAGTACTTC
J: TRBJ2-7; D: TRBD2; size: NA; V: TRBV13; CDR3: CASSSPGEGIYEQYF; DNA: TGTGCCAGCAGCTCCCCGGGGGAGGGTATCTACGAGCAGTACTTC
J: TRBJ2-1; D: TRBD2; size: NA; V: TRBV30; CDR3: CAWSRSGRASSSGILSYNEQFF; DNA: TGTGCCTGGAGTCGGAGCGGGAGGGCCTCTAGCAGCGGGATTCTGTCCTACAATGAGCAGTTCTTC
J: TRBJ1-5; D: NA; size: NA; V: TRBV7-2; CDR3: CASSLEQGNQPQHF; DNA: TGTGCCAGCAGCTTAGAACAGGGCAATCAGCCCCAGCATTTT
J: TRBJ2-7; D: TRBD2; size: NA; V: TRBV28; CDR3: CASSGGTSAWTYEQYF; DNA: TGTGCCAGCAGTGGCGGGACTAGCGCCTGGACGTACGAGCAGTACTTC
J: TRBJ2-1; D: NA; size: NA; V: TRBV7-8; CDR3: CASSSVPYNEQFF; DNA: TGTGCCAGCAGTTCAGTTCCCTACAATGAGCAGTTCTTC
J: TRBJ2-1; D: NA; size: NA; V: TRBV6-1; CDR3: CASSEETGSAFEQFF; DNA: TGTGCCAGCAGTGAAGAGACAGGATCAGCGTTCGAGCAGTTCTTC
J: TRBJ1-2; D: NA; size: NA; V: TRBV6-5; CDR3: CASGTTLYGYTF; DNA: TGTGCCAGCGGGACAACTCTCTATGGCTACACCTTC
J: TRBJ1-1; D: NA; size: NA; V: TRBV7-6; CDR3: CASSLGRANTEAFF; DNA: TGTGCCAGCAGCTTAGGCAGGGCGAATACTGAAGCTTTCTTT
J: TRBJ1-1; D: NA; size: NA; V: TRBV19; CDR3: CASTLGGVTEAFF; DNA: TGTGCCAGTACCCTGGGGGGGGTCACTGAAGCTTTCTTT
J: TRBJ2-1; D: TRBD1; size: NA; V: TRBV27; CDR3: CASSSTGGSYNEQFF; DNA: TGTGCCAGCAGTTCCACAGGGGGCTCCTACAATGAGCAGTTCTTC
J: TRBJ2-7; D: TRBD2; size: NA; V: TRBV13; CDR3: CASSQSGSSYEQYF; DNA: TGTGCCAGCAGCCAGAGCGGGAGCTCCTACGAGCAGTACTTC
J: TRBJ1-2; D: NA; size: NA; V: TRBV29-1; CDR3: CSVEVQTPSRTF; DNA: TGCAGCGTTGAGGTACAGACCCCGTCCCGCACCTTC
J: TRBJ2-1; D: TRBD1; size: NA; V: TRBV5-1; CDR3: CASSPPTGGVSYNEQFF; DNA: TGCGCCAGCAGCCCTCCTACAGGGGGCGTCTCCTACAATGAGCAGTTCTTC
J: TRBJ1-1; D: NA; size: NA; V: TRBV19; CDR3: CASSLTGFTEAFF; DNA: TGTGCCAGTAGTCTAACAGGGTTTACTGAAGCTTTCTTT
J: TRBJ2-2; D: TRBD1; size: few; V: TRBV15; CDR3: CATSRVWDRGQAGELFF; DNA: TGTGCCACCAGCAGAGTATGGGACAGGGGGCAGGCCGGGGAGCTGTTTTTT
J: TRBJ1-1; D: NA; size: NA; V: TRBV11-3; CDR3: CASSYSGGTEAFF; DNA: TGTGCCAGCAGCTACTCCGGGGGCACTGAAGCTTTCTTT
J: TRBJ1-1; D: NA; size: NA; V: TRBV7-8; CDR3: CASSLAAEVNGAFF; DNA: TGTGCCAGCAGCTTAGCAGCCGAGGTGAACGGAGCTTTCTTT
J: TRBJ1-5; D: TRBD1; size: NA; V: TRBV20-1; CDR3: CSAPQGAQHF; DNA: TGCAGTGCCCCGCAGGGGGCCCAGCATTTT